This T cell receptor beta chain was found in a study of T-cell reconstitution after alpha-beta-depleted transplantation in children. Notes on the study in general: T-cell numbers and diversity, one year after transplant, stemmed largely from T cells that were newly produced. High day-60 TCRbeta diversity in some patients came from surviving recipient T cells and thymic progenitors. Expanded clones from the graft, numbering several hundred, reportedly supplied alpha-beta T cells about two months after transplant.

Unique molecular identifiers were incorporated during preparation of the TCRbeta library. One entry per CDR3 protein results from TCRdb running MiXCR on the PCR reads. The profile shows about 300,000 distinct CDR3 sequences, almost 8% of them singletons. This clonotype appeared many times. Its antigen is currently unknown. V was trimmed by 5 bases and J by 9 bases, leaving 14 bases between them. The CDR3 consists of 13 residues. Germline V gene data show CDR1 as SEHNR and CDR2 as FQNEAQ (reference sequence). This receptor was identified in a female patient aged 2-9 years who had a stem cell transplant for Fanconi anemia, so the T cells may come from the graft donor. The specimen was peripheral blood, collected 360 days after TCRalphabeta/CD19-depleted stem cell transplant. The chain is built from TRBV7-9 and TRBJ2-1; tentative D call: TRBD1 (6 bases). CDR3 in DNA: TGTGCCAGCAGCCCCTACACGGACAGTGAGCAGTTCTTC. Encoded protein: CASSPYTDSEQFF.